The 28 T cell receptor beta chains listed next were all sequenced from one sample in a study of spatial heterogeneity in lung cancer. Study conclusions and caveats: Tumors with more nonsynonymous mutations had more expanded intratumoral alpha and beta TCRs.

The time point was: sample taken at primary tumor resection. Their antigens are not known. TCRdb re-derived calls from the 5' RACE reads in MiXCR, one entry per CDR3 protein. This table has approximately 23,000 distinct CDR3 sequences, about 4.9% appearing once. The material was lung tumor tissue, obtained at surgery. The receptors derive from a male donor with early-stage non-small cell lung cancer.

This clonotype was seen repeatedly, ten times or more. This sequence joins TRBV6-5 and TRBJ1-4; D might be TRBD1 (6 bases). This CDR3 spans 14 amino acids. In germline, CDR1 is MNHEY, CDR2 SVGAGI. Trimming took off 4 bases at V and 5 bases at J, with 11 bases between the two ends. The CDR3 spells CASSSGQSNEKLFF. The CDR3 DNA follows: TGTGCCAGCAGTTCAGGACAGAGCAATGAAAAACTGTTTTTT.

This clonotype is medium-sized in the sample. V and J are TRBV20-1 and TRBJ1-2; D unclear. CDR1 and CDR2 from the germline V gene are DFQATT and SNEGSKA (reference sequence). The CDR3 spans 14 residues. Deletions cut 7 bases from V and 3 bases from J, with 18 bases between. The CDR3 loop is CSVSSGLGYYGYTF. As DNA, the CDR3 is TGCAGTGTATCGTCGGGGTTAGGGTACTATGGCTACACCTTC.

This clonotype was recorded at least ten times. The chain is built from TRBV4-3 and TRBJ2-2; 8 positions agree with TRBD1. Germline CDR1 and CDR2: LGHNA and YSLEER. The V and J ends lost 1 base and 6 bases, in that order; junction bases with no gene match: 4. The length of the CDR3 is 15 residues. CDR3 protein: CASSQGTGRPGELFF. CDR3 coding DNA: TGCGCCAGCAGCCAAGGGACAGGGCGCCCCGGGGAGCTGTTTTTT.

In this sample, this clonotype turned up a few times. The chain employs TRBV20-1 and TRBJ2-7, with D possibly matching TRBD2 (5 bases). Germline assignment: CDR1 DFQATT and CDR2 SNEGSKA (reference sequence). V dropped 0 bases and J dropped 0 bases, with 15 bases sitting between them. There are 16 residues in the CDR3. CDR3 nucleotide sequence: TGCAGTGCTAGAGATTGGGTCGGGATTAGCTCCTACGAGCAGTACTTC. Protein product: CSARDWVGISSYEQYF.

This clonotype was observed many times. This chain uses TRBV7-2 with TRBJ2-1, with 9 bases lining up with TRBD1. The CDR3 is 15 amino acids. Germline V CDR1 and CDR2: SGHTA, FQGNSA. V lost 3 bases and J lost 8; bases outside the gene matches: 8. The CDR3: CASSFAGTGIDEQFF. The DNA for the CDR3 is TGTGCCAGCAGCTTTGCCGGGACAGGGATCGATGAGCAGTTCTTC.

This clonotype was recorded many times. The chain employs TRBV5-1 and TRBJ2-3, with 8 bases that match TRBD1. V shed 3 bases and J 6 bases; nucleotides not matched to a gene: 9. Germline loops: CDR1 SGHRS, CDR2 YFSETQ. This CDR3 region has 15 residues. CDR3 sequence reads: CASSSTGDRSDTQYF. The CDR3 DNA sequence: TGCGCCAGCAGCTCGACAGGGGATCGATCTGATACGCAGTATTTT.

This clonotype was seen ten or more times. J is TRBJ2-2 and V is TRBV5-1; D uncertain. The length of the CDR3 is 14 residues. With 1 base removed from V and 5 bases from J, the gap between germline ends came to 9 bases. Germline V lookup: CDR1 SGHRS, CDR2 YFSETQ. This CDR3 is CASSLSIQTGELFF. DNA for the CDR3: TGCGCCAGCAGCTTGTCTATCCAGACCGGGGAGCTGTTTTTT.

This clonotype was recorded at least ten times. The gene calls are TRBV7-9 and TRBJ1-2; D gene ambiguous. Germline V lookup: CDR1 SEHNR, CDR2 FQNEAQ (reference sequence). The CDR3 is 14 residues long. Deletions cut 1 base from V and 3 bases from J, with 9 bases between. This CDR3 reads CASSLGLADYGYTF. The CDR3 bases are TGTGCCAGCAGCTTAGGGCTGGCAGACTATGGCTACACCTTC.

This clonotype was picked up many times. The V gene is TRBV10-3, the J gene TRBJ2-4, with D maybe TRBD2 (5 bases). This CDR3 contains 13 residues. Germline V gene sequence: CDR1 ENHRY, CDR2 SYGVKD. The V and J ends lost 6 bases and 6 bases respectively, with 12 bases between them. The CDR3 loop is CAIRPPGGNIQYF. The CDR3 coding sequence is TGTGCCATCAGGCCCCCAGGAGGAAACATTCAGTACTTC.

This clonotype has a count of ten or more. This chain joins TRBV19 and TRBJ2-2, with D perhaps given as TRBD1 or TRBD2 (5 bases each). The germline gives CDR1 LNHDA, CDR2 SQIVND (reference sequence). CDR3 length: 15 residues. V was cut by 1 base and J by 7 bases, with 13 bases left in between. The CDR3 region is CASSIAGPGHGELFF. CDR3 DNA sequence: TGTGCCAGTAGTATAGCGGGGCCCGGACACGGGGAGCTGTTTTTT.

V and J are TRBV14 and TRBJ2-2; unclear D gene. This CDR3 has 15 residues. In germline, CDR1 is SGHDN, CDR2 FVKESK. The V gene lost 2 bases and the J gene lost 0 bases, with 7 bases spanning the gap. The CDR3 here is CASSQYRSNTGELFF. The CDR3 DNA sequence: TGTGCCAGCAGCCAATATCGGTCGAACACCGGGGAGCTGTTTTTT.

The sample holds many counts of this clonotype. The CDR3 region is CASTSVRGKKETQYF. As DNA, the CDR3 is TGTGCCAGCACCTCCGTGAGGGGGAAAAAAGAGACCCAGTACTTC. The V gene is TRBV28, the J gene TRBJ2-5; maybe TRBD1 (6 bases). CDR1 and CDR2 (germline): MDHEN, SYDVKM. The CDR3 has 15 amino acids. Trimming removed 7 bases from V and 3 bases from J, with 18 bases in between.

The V call is TRBV28, the J call TRBJ2-7; D is uncertain. The V and J ends lost 2 bases and 2 bases respectively, with 4 bases between them. Per the germline V gene, CDR1 is MDHEN and CDR2 is SYDVKM. This CDR3 has 12 amino acids. The DNA for the CDR3 is TGTGCCAGCAGTTTACCGACCTACGAGCAGTACTTC. Translation: CASSLPTYEQYF. Full variable domain (outside the CDR3, taken from reference TRBV28 and TRBJ2-7): DVKVTQSSRYLVKRTGEKVFLECVQDMDHENMFWYRQDPGLGLRLIYFSYDVKMKEKGDIPEGYSVSREKKERFSLILESASTNQTSMYLCASSLPTYEQYFGPGTRLTVT.

By sample share, this clonotype is medium-sized. V is TRBV19 and J is TRBJ1-5, with D unclear. This CDR3 region has 16 residues. With 7 bases removed from V and 0 bases from J, the gap between germline ends came to 16 bases. CDR1 is LNHDA, CDR2 SQIVND, per germline (reference sequence). In nucleotides, the CDR3 is TGTGCCAGTACACGGAAGGGAGACTATAGCAATCAGCCCCAGCATTTT. Its translation: CASTRKGDYSNQPQHF.

This clonotype was detected ten times or more. The V gene is TRBV11-2, the J gene TRBJ1-3, with D uncertain. The CDR3 loop spans 18 amino acids. With 0 bases removed from V and 2 bases from J, the gap between germline ends came to 17 bases. In germline, CDR1 is SGHAT, CDR2 FQNNGV. The CDR3 region is CASSLDPRNRGPGNTIYF. CDR3 nucleotide sequence: TGTGCCAGCAGCTTAGATCCTAGGAATAGAGGGCCTGGAAACACCATATATTTT.

There are a few counts of this clonotype. The rearrangement uses TRBV6-1 and TRBJ1-1; possible D gene TRBD1, 6 bases. Germline lookup yields CDR1 MNHNS and CDR2 SASEGT. The CDR3 runs 15 residues. V lost 1 base and J lost 4, with 13 bases in between. CDR3 sequence (DNA): TGTGCCAGCAGTGAAGGGGCAGGGGAACGCACTGAAGCTTTCTTT. This codes for CASSEGAGERTEAFF.

This chain uses TRBV7-9 with TRBJ2-7, with 7 bases identical to TRBD1. The trim removed 5 bases at V and 6 bases at J, leaving 16 bases unmatched. The V gene's germline CDR1 is SEHNR and CDR2 FQNEAQ (reference sequence). There are 16 residues in the CDR3. CDR3 sequence reads: CASSIYRGSGIFEQYF. CDR3 nucleotides: TGTGCCAGCAGCATCTACAGGGGTAGTGGTATCTTCGAGCAGTACTTC.

This clonotype counts as medium-sized (0.01 to 0.1%). This chain links TRBV7-2 with TRBJ2-7; TRBD2 might be the D (5 bases). Trimming left V 5 bases short and J 0 bases short, with 11 bases between. Germline V gene lookup returns CDR1 SGHTA and CDR2 FQGNSA. The CDR3 runs 14 residues. As DNA, the CDR3 is TGTGCCAGCAGCCCAACTAGGGACTCCTACGAGCAGTACTTC. This sequence encodes CASSPTRDSYEQYF.

This clonotype was observed at least ten times. In DNA form, the CDR3 reads TGCAGTGCTAGAGATCCGGGAGTCTCAGATACGCAGTATTTT. Translation: CSARDPGVSDTQYF. The chain links TRBV20-1 to TRBJ2-3; weak D call: TRBD2 (6 bases). The CDR3 has 14 residues. V dropped 0 bases and J dropped 4 bases, with 11 bases sitting between them. Germline CDR1 reads DFQATT; CDR2 reads SNEGSKA (reference sequence).

This clonotype was recorded at least ten times. V gene TRBV11-2 combines with J gene TRBJ2-7; D is possibly TRBD2 (7 bases). The CDR3 contains 14 residues. Looked up from germline, CDR1 is SGHAT and CDR2 is FQNNGV. V lost 5 bases to trimming and J lost 10 bases, with 21 bases between them. The CDR3 nucleotides read TGTGCCAGCAGCCCCAGGGGTATAGGGGGGGCACAGTACTTC. It translates to CASSPRGIGGAQYF.

This rearrangement joins TRBV14 to TRBJ1-2, with D maybe TRBD1 (6 bases). Germline values: CDR1 SGHDN, CDR2 FVKESK. This CDR3 contains 14 residues. Trimming stripped 0 bases from V and 4 bases from J, with 9 bases between. DNA of the CDR3: TGTGCCAGCAGCCAAGAAGAGACAGGCTATGGCTACACCTTC. It specifies CASSQEETGYGYTF.

This clonotype was recorded at least ten times. The V gene is TRBV7-2, the J gene TRBJ2-7; 12 bases line up with TRBD1. The CDR3 sequence is 17 residues long. CDR1 and CDR2 from the germline V gene are SGHTA and FQGNSA. The V and J ends lost 5 bases and 5 bases, in that order; junction bases with no gene match: 13. The CDR3 is CASSQGPAGQGAHEQYF. The CDR3 DNA sequence: TGTGCCAGCAGCCAGGGGCCGGCGGGACAGGGGGCCCACGAGCAGTACTTC.

This clonotype has at least ten counts. The rearrangement uses TRBV20-1 and TRBJ2-3; D might be TRBD1 (5 bases). Trimming pared 8 bases from V and 4 bases from J, leaving 25 bases between. The V gene's germline CDR1 is DFQATT and CDR2 SNEGSKA (reference sequence). CDR3 length equals 16 residues. CDR3 DNA sequence: TGCAGTCCATTACCGACAGATTCAAGGTTGGCAGATACGCAGTATTTT. Encoded protein: CSPLPTDSRLADTQYF.

This clonotype is medium-sized (0.01 to 0.1%) in the sample. This chain joins TRBV6-2 or TRBV6-3 and TRBJ1-2; 10 positions match TRBD1. The CDR3 is 17 residues long. Germline loops: CDR1 MNHEY, CDR2 SVGEGT. V dropped 6 bases and J dropped 7; count of bases not matched to a gene: 17. DNA of the CDR3: TGTGCCAGCAGCCCTCCGACCTTGGACAGGGGGAATGGTGGCTACACCTTC. It encodes CASSPPTLDRGNGGYTF.

This clonotype was detected many times. V gene TRBV30 combines with J gene TRBJ2-7; a possible D gene is TRBD1 (6 bases). The CDR3 has 13 amino acids. CDR1 and CDR2 from the germline V gene are GTSNPN and SVGIG (reference sequence). V lost 1 base to trimming and J lost 2 bases, with 9 bases between them. The CDR3 sequence: CAWSEDSTYEQYF. DNA of the CDR3: TGTGCCTGGAGTGAGGACAGTACCTACGAGCAGTACTTC.

In this sample, this clonotype turned up many times. This chain's CDR3 is CASSTTLAGAYNEQFF. CDR3 DNA sequence: TGTGCCAGCAGTACAACCCTAGCGGGGGCCTACAATGAGCAGTTCTTC. The chain links TRBV28 to TRBJ2-1; 10 nucleotides line up with TRBD2. This CDR3 comprises 16 residues. Unmatched junction bases numbered 6, after V lost 5 bases and J lost 2 bases. Germline V gene lookup returns CDR1 MDHEN and CDR2 SYDVKM.

As regards this clonotype: A much larger clone differs by one base, so this may be a read error. This sequence joins TRBV11-3 and TRBJ2-1; D perhaps matches TRBD1 (6 bases). Germline V lookup: CDR1 SGHNT, CDR2 YENEEA. The CDR3 spans 15 residues. This CDR3 reads CAGSLAGTQGNEQFF. The CDR3 nucleotides are TGTGCCGGCAGCTTAGCTGGGACACAGGGCAATGAGCAGTTCTTC.

This clonotype was counted at least ten times. The genes are TRBV29-1 and TRBJ2-3; D remains unclear. The CDR3 loop spans 12 amino acids. V lost 3 bases and J 6 bases, leaving 10 bases between the germline ends. Germline-derived CDR1 and CDR2 are SQVTM and ANQGSEA. As DNA, the CDR3 is TGCAGCGTTGAGCCGTTAAGGGATACGCAGTATTTT. Protein product: CSVEPLRDTQYF.